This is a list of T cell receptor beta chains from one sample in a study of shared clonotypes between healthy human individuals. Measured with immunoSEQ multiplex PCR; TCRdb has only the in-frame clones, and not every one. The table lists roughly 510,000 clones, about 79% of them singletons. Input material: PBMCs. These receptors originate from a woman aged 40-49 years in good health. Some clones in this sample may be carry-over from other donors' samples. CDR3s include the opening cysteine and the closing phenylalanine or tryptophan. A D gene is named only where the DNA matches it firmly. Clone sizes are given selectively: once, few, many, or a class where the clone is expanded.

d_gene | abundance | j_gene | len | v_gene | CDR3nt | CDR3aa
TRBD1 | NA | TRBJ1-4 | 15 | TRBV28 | TGTGCCAGCAGGCTAGGACAGGTTCGATCCGGAAAACTGTTTTTT | CASRLGQVRSGKLFF
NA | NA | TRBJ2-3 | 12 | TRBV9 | TGTGCCAGCAGCCTTGGAGGGGATACGCAGTATTTT | CASSLGGDTQYF
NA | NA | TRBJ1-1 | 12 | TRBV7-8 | TGTGCCAGCAGCCTCGAAAGCACTGAAGCTTTCTTT | CASSLESTEAFF
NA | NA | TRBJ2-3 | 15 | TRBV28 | TGTGCCAGCAGTTTTGGAGGGCAGGGCACAGATACGCAGTATTTT | CASSFGGQGTDTQYF
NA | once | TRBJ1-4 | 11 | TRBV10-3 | TGTGCCATTGGGGGGGGCGAAAAACTGTTTTTT | CAIGGGEKLFF
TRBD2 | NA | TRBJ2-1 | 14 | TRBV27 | TGTGCCAGCAGACCCGAATGGACTAGCGGGAGGCTCTTCTTC | CASRPEWTSGRLFF
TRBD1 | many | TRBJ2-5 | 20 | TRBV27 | TGTGCCAGCAGCCTAGGATGGGGAAAGACAGGGGGCGGTTTCCCAGAGACCCAGTACTTC | CASSLGWGKTGGGFPETQYF
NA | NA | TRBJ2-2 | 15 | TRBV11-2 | TGTGCCAGCAGTTCCGGACACGGGAACACCGGGGAGCTGTTTTTT | CASSSGHGNTGELFF
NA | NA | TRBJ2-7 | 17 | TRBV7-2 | TGTGCCAGCAGCCCGAGAGGGGTCGGGGCGGGCTCCTACGAGCAGTACTTC | CASSPRGVGAGSYEQYF
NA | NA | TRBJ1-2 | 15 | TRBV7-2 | TGTGCCAGCAGCTTACAAACCGCAGCACCCTATGGCTACACCTTC | CASSLQTAAPYGYTF
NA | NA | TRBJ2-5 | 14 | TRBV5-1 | TGCGCCAGCAGCTTGGTGGCTGTTCAAGAGACCCAGTACTTC | CASSLVAVQETQYF
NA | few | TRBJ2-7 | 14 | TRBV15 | TGTGCCACCAGCAGAGCCGGGACATACTACGAGCAGTACTTC | CATSRAGTYYEQYF
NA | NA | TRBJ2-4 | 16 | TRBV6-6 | TGTGCCAGCAGACCCGGGGACGTTATAGTCAAAAACATTCAGTACTTC | CASRPGDVIVKNIQYF
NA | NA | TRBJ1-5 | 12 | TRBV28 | TGTGCCATCTCGGGGGGGAATCAGCCCCAGCATTTT | CAISGGNQPQHF
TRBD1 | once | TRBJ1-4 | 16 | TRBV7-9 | TGTGCCAGCAGCTTATGGACAGGGGGCTCGGATGAAAAACTGTTTTTT | CASSLWTGGSDEKLFF
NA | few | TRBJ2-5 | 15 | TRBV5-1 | TGCGCCAGCAGCGGGGGCGGGGCGTCTCAAGAGACCCAGTACTTC | CASSGGGASQETQYF
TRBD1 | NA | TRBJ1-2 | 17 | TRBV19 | TGTGCCAGCCAACGAACCCCCGGGACAGACAATAACTATGGCTACACCTTC | CASQRTPGTDNNYGYTF
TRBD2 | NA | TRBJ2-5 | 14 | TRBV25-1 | TGTGCCAGCAGGCGGGGGGGGCTCCCTGAGACCCAGTACTTC | CASRRGGLPETQYF
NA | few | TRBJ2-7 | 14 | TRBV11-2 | TGTGCCAGCAGCTTATTACAGAAAAGCTACGAGCAGTACTTC | CASSLLQKSYEQYF
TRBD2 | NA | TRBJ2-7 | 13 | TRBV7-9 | TGTGCCGGAGAAATAGCGGGAGGCCGGGAGCAGTACTTC | CAGEIAGGREQYF
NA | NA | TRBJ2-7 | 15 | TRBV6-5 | TGTGCCAGCAGTCAGACGACTGATCTCTCCTACGAGCAGTACTTC | CASSQTTDLSYEQYF
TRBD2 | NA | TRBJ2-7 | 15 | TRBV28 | TGTGCCAGCAGTTTTGCGGGAGCGACCTCCTACGAGCAGTACTTC | CASSFAGATSYEQYF
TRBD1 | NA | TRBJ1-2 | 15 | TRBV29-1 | TGCAGCGTTGCAGGGACAGGGAGGGAGAACTATGGCTACACCTTC | CSVAGTGRENYGYTF
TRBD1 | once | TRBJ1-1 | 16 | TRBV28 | TGTGCCAGCAGTTTAGCCCTAACAGGGGACGTTACTGAAGCTTTCTTT | CASSLALTGDVTEAFF
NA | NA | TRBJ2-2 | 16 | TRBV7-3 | TGTGCCAGCAGCCCCACGTCGGGTCTAATCGCCGGGGAGCTGTTTTTT | CASSPTSGLIAGELFF
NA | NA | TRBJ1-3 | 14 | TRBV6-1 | TGTGCCAGCAGTGAATCTGGCAAGGGAAACACCATATATTTT | CASSESGKGNTIYF
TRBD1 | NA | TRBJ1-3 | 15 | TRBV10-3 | TGTGCCATCAGTGAGTGGGACAGCTCTGGAAACACCATATATTTT | CAISEWDSSGNTIYF
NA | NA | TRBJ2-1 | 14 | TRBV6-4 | TGTGCCAGCAGTGACTCGGGACCCTCGGGTGAGCAGTTCTTC | CASSDSGPSGEQFF
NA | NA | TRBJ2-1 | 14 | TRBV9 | TGTGCCAGCAGCGTTGACTCAAATTACAATGAGCAGTTCTTC | CASSVDSNYNEQFF
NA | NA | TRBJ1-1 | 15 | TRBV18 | TGTGCCAGCTCACCACTTTCCAATATGAACACTGAAGCTTTCTTT | CASSPLSNMNTEAFF
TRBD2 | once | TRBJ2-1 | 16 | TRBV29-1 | TGCAGCGGGGGGGGAACTAGCGGGTGGATGTACAATGAGCAGTTCTTC | CSGGGTSGWMYNEQFF
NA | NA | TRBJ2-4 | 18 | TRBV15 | TGTGCCACCAGCAGAAGCCATGCTACACAATCTACCAAAAACATTCAGTACTTC | CATSRSHATQSTKNIQYF
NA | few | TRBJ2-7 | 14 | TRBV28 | TGTGCCAGCAGTTTTCCGGGAAGGGCCTACGAGCAGTACTTC | CASSFPGRAYEQYF
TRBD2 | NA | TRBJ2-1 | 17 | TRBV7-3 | TGTGCCAGCAGCTTAAGGTCCTCTAGCGGGACACGGAGTGAGCAGTTCTTC | CASSLRSSSGTRSEQFF
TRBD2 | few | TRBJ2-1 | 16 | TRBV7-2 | TGTGCCAGCAGCCCGCCCGGGACTAGCGGGAGTAAATCGCAGTTCTTC | CASSPPGTSGSKSQFF
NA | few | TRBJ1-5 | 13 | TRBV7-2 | TGTGCCAGCAGTCCCACATTTGATCAGCCCCAGCATTTT | CASSPTFDQPQHF
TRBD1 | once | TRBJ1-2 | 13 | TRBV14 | TGTGCCAGCAGCCAGGACAGGACTTATGGCTACACCTTC | CASSQDRTYGYTF
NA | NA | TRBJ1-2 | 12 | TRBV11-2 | TGTGCCAGCAGCTTAGAAAGCTATGGCTACACCTTC | CASSLESYGYTF
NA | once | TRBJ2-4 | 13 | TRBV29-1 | TGCAGCGTTGACGGGAACAATCACGACCTTCAGTACTTC | CSVDGNNHDLQYF
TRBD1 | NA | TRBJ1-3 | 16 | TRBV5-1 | TGCGCCAGCAGCGGACCGGGACAGGGTGGTGGAAACACCATATATTTT | CASSGPGQGGGNTIYF
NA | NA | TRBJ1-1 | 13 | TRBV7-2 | TGTGCCAGCAGCTACGGAGCGGGCACTGAAGCTTTCTTT | CASSYGAGTEAFF
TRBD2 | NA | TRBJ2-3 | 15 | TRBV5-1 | TGCGCCAGCAGCTTCCGGGGGGACGGCACAGATACGCAGTATTTT | CASSFRGDGTDTQYF
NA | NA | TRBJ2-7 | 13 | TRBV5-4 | TGTGCCAGCAGGCACCGGGATTCCTACGAGCAGTACTTC | CASRHRDSYEQYF
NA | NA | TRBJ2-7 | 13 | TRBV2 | TGTGCCAGCAGGGGGGAGGCCTCCTACGAGCAGTACTTC | CASRGEASYEQYF
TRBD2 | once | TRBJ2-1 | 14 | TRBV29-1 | TGCAGCGTTGATGGACTAGCGGCAGACAATGAGCAGTTCTTC | CSVDGLAADNEQFF
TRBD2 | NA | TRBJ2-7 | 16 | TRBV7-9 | TGTGCCAGCAGCTTAGCGCTGGCGGGAGCTTCCTACGAGCAGTACTTC | CASSLALAGASYEQYF
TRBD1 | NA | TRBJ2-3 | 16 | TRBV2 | TGTGCCAGCAGTGCCAACCGGGACAGGGGGACAGATACGCAGTATTTT | CASSANRDRGTDTQYF
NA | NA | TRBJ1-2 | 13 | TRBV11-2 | TGTGCCAGCAGCCAGGGACGGCTCTATGGCTACACCTTC | CASSQGRLYGYTF
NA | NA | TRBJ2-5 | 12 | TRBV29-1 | TGCAGCGTTGAAATAGTTCGAGAGACCCAGTACTTC | CSVEIVRETQYF
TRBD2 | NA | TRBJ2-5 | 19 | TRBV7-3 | TGTGCCAGCATCCACACCGGGACTAGCGGGAATTTAGGTCAAGAGACCCAGTACTTC | CASIHTGTSGNLGQETQYF
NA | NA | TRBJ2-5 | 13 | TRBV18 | TGTGCCAGCTCACCCGGTGGTGATGAGACCCAGTACTTC | CASSPGGDETQYF
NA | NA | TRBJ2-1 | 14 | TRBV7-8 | TGTGCCAGCAGCTTAATGTGGGGCGGCAATGAGCAGTTCTTC | CASSLMWGGNEQFF
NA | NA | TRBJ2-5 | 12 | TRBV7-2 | TGTGCCAGCACTCCAATCGGGGAGACCCAGTACTTC | CASTPIGETQYF
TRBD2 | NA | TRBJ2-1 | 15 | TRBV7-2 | TGTGCCAGCAGCTTATGGCGCGGGGGGTACAATGAGCAGTTCTTC | CASSLWRGGYNEQFF
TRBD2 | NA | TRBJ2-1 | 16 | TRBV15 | TGTGCCACCAGCAGAGATAGGCTAGCGGGAGTTAATGAGCAGTTCTTC | CATSRDRLAGVNEQFF
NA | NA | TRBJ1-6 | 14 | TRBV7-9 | TGTGCCAGCAGCTTGGGAACAGGGCGGTCACCCCTCCACTTT | CASSLGTGRSPLHF
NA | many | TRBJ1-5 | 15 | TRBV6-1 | TGTGCCAGCACTATGGACGGTCCTAGCAATCAGCCCCAGCATTTT | CASTMDGPSNQPQHF